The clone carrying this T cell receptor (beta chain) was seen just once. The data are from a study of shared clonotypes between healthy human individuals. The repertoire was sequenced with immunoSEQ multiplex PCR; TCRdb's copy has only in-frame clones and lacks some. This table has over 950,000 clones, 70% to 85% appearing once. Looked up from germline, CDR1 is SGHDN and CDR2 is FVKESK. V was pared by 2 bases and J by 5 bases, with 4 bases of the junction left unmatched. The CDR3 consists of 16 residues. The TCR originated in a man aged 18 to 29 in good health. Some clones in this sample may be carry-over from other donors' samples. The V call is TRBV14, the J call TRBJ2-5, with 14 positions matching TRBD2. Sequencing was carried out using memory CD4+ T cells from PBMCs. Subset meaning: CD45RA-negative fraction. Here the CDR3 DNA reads TGTGCCAGCAGCCAATTAGGACTAGCGGGAGGCGAGACCCAGTACTTC. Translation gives CASSQLGLAGGETQYF.